This is a list of T cell receptor beta chains from one sample in a study of PD-1 blockade in mismatch repair-deficient tumors. Here immunoSEQ multiplex PCR was the method, and the copy in TCRdb shows in-frame clones only, minus some. In the table there are 49,000 or so clones, approximately 81% of which are singletons. The source material was peripheral blood, sampled roughly 21 weeks after starting pembrolizumab. These receptors all stem from an adult with mismatch repair-deficient cancer. Each CDR3 is given with its conserved first and last residue. A D gene is named only where the DNA matches it firmly. Only some rows state a clone size, as once, few, many or a class for expanded clones.

d_call: TRBD1; clone_size: NA; j_call: TRBJ2-2; v_call: TRBV4-1; cdr3_nt: TGCGCCAGCAGCCCCATATCGACAGGGTCCTACTCTACGAACACCGGGGAGCTGTTTTTT; cdr3_aa: CASSPISTGSYSTNTGELFF
d_call: TRBD2; clone_size: NA; j_call: TRBJ2-3; v_call: TRBV2; cdr3_nt: TGTGCCACCCTTCTAGCGGAAAAGGGGACAGATACGCAGTATTTT; cdr3_aa: CATLLAEKGTDTQYF
d_call: NA; clone_size: NA; j_call: TRBJ1-1; v_call: TRBV15; cdr3_nt: TGTGCCACCAGCAGACCCGCGGCGGGACTGAACACTGAAGCTTTCTTT; cdr3_aa: CATSRPAAGLNTEAFF
d_call: TRBD1; clone_size: NA; j_call: TRBJ2-1; v_call: TRBV9; cdr3_nt: TGTGCCAGCAGCGTAGGGGACAGGGGTAATGAGCAGTTCTTC; cdr3_aa: CASSVGDRGNEQFF
d_call: NA; clone_size: NA; j_call: TRBJ2-3; v_call: TRBV7-2; cdr3_nt: TGTGCCAGCAGCTTGAGGACTAGCACAGATACGCAGTATTTT; cdr3_aa: CASSLRTSTDTQYF
d_call: NA; clone_size: NA; j_call: TRBJ2-3; v_call: TRBV5-5; cdr3_nt: TGTGCCAGCAGCTTGGCGACCGACAGTCCCCGAAGAGATACGCAGTATTTT; cdr3_aa: CASSLATDSPRRDTQYF
d_call: TRBD1; clone_size: few; j_call: TRBJ1-1; v_call: TRBV7-9; cdr3_nt: TGTGCCGGGACAGCGCCTCTGAACACTGAAGCTTTCTTT; cdr3_aa: CAGTAPLNTEAFF
d_call: TRBD1; clone_size: NA; j_call: TRBJ2-2; v_call: TRBV9; cdr3_nt: TGTGCCAGCAGCGTTCGACCGGGACAGGGAACCGGGGAGCTGTTTTTT; cdr3_aa: CASSVRPGQGTGELFF
d_call: TRBD1; clone_size: NA; j_call: TRBJ1-1; v_call: TRBV7-8; cdr3_nt: TGTGCCAGCAGCTTAGCCCTACAGGGGGCGCGGGAGTACACTGAAGCTTTCTTT; cdr3_aa: CASSLALQGAREYTEAFF
d_call: NA; clone_size: NA; j_call: TRBJ2-1; v_call: TRBV9; cdr3_nt: TGTGCCAGCAGCGGACTAGAGTATGAGCAGTTCTTC; cdr3_aa: CASSGLEYEQFF
d_call: NA; clone_size: NA; j_call: TRBJ1-1; v_call: TRBV28; cdr3_nt: TGTGCCAGCAGACTTCCAGTGGACACTGAAGCTTTCTTT; cdr3_aa: CASRLPVDTEAFF
d_call: TRBD1; clone_size: NA; j_call: TRBJ1-2; v_call: TRBV11-2; cdr3_nt: TGTGCCAGCAGCCCCGGGACAGACTATGGCTACACCTTC; cdr3_aa: CASSPGTDYGYTF
d_call: NA; clone_size: NA; j_call: TRBJ2-7; v_call: TRBV27; cdr3_nt: TGTGCCAGCAGTTTTAGACGGCGATGGCAGTACTTC; cdr3_aa: CASSFRRRWQYF
d_call: NA; clone_size: NA; j_call: TRBJ2-3; v_call: TRBV28; cdr3_nt: TGTGCCAGCCGTCCACAGATAACGCAGTATTTT; cdr3_aa: CASRPQITQYF
d_call: TRBD2; clone_size: NA; j_call: TRBJ2-2; v_call: TRBV7-9; cdr3_nt: TGTGCCAGCAGCCCCCTAGCGGGAGTCACCGGGGAGCTGTTTTTT; cdr3_aa: CASSPLAGVTGELFF
d_call: TRBD1; clone_size: NA; j_call: TRBJ2-1; v_call: TRBV4-3; cdr3_nt: TGCGCCAGCAGCCAAGAGGTAGGGACAGGGGGCCTCGGTGAGCAGTTCTTC; cdr3_aa: CASSQEVGTGGLGEQFF
d_call: NA; clone_size: few; j_call: TRBJ2-3; v_call: TRBV7-3; cdr3_nt: TGTGCCAGCAGCTTAACGGCGGCTAGCTCAGATACGCAGTATTTT; cdr3_aa: CASSLTAASSDTQYF
d_call: NA; clone_size: NA; j_call: TRBJ1-2; v_call: TRBV11-2; cdr3_nt: TGTGCCAGCAGCTTAGCAGCAGGGGATAACTATGGCTACACCTTC; cdr3_aa: CASSLAAGDNYGYTF
d_call: NA; clone_size: NA; j_call: TRBJ2-5; v_call: TRBV4-3; cdr3_nt: TGCGCCAGCAGCCAAGAAGGGTACAGTCAAGAGACCCAGTACTTC; cdr3_aa: CASSQEGYSQETQYF